This T cell receptor beta chain was identified in a study of Graves' ophthalmopathy and Graves' hyperthyroidism. Amplification targeted the TCR beta CDR3 regions, with RNA transcripts as the source material. A first-round RT-PCR used HTBI primers, followed by a second-round multiplex PCR. TCRdb re-called the multiplex PCR reads through MiXCR, storing one row per CDR3 protein. This table holds about 400,000 distinct CDR3 sequences, about 16% found once. V lost 4 bases to trimming and J lost 0 bases; unmatched junction nucleotides: 15. Germline lookup yields CDR1 SGHVS and CDR2 FNYEAQ. The CDR3 runs to 18 residues. Broader study findings: In blood appeared most of the expanded thyroid clonotypes whose frequency exceeded 0.001.

Hyperthyroidism qualified as stable when ophthalmopathy did not develop within 18 months of follow-up. The PBMCs had their origin in 8.5 to 10 ml of fresh peripheral blood. This clonotype was counted only a few times. Antigen unknown. Sample: peripheral blood. The sequence came from a woman under 30 with stable Graves' hyperthyroidism. The chain carries TRBV7-6 and TRBJ2-7, with TRBD1 matching over 7 bases. CDR3 DNA: TGTGCCAGCAGCTCGTTTAAACCGACAGGGAATAGCTCCTACGAGCAGTACTTC. Amino acids: CASSSFKPTGNSSYEQYF.